This TCR beta chain emerged from a study of cytomegalovirus exposure and HLA in healthy donors. Study-wide context: The platform used for the approximately 120 validation repertoires matched that of the approximately 670 first-cohort repertoires, a later analysis reported. Study-wide points: Cytomegalovirus association was listed for about 170 TCR beta chains.

The ends lost 6 bases at V and 2 bases at J; junction bases unmatched: 5. The germline V gene encodes CDR1 MNHEY and CDR2 SVGAGI. The CDR3 loop spans 14 amino acids. Sequencing was performed with immunoSEQ multiplex PCR; in TCRdb, only in-frame clones are kept and a portion is missing. This sample has under 150,000 clones; 85% to 90% occur once, and the top ten carry 7.5% to 9%. On this clone itself: Its cognate antigen is unknown.

The donors belonged to the approximately 130-subject validation cohort, separate from the roughly 600-subject first cohort. V and J are TRBV6-5 and TRBJ2-7; TRBD2 matches 9 bases. What was sequenced was PBMCs. The receptor's source is a young man in good health and CMV-seropositive. The CDR3 sequence is CASRGSGRAYEQYF. The CDR3 bases are TGTGCCAGCAGGGGTAGCGGGAGAGCCTACGAGCAGTACTTC.